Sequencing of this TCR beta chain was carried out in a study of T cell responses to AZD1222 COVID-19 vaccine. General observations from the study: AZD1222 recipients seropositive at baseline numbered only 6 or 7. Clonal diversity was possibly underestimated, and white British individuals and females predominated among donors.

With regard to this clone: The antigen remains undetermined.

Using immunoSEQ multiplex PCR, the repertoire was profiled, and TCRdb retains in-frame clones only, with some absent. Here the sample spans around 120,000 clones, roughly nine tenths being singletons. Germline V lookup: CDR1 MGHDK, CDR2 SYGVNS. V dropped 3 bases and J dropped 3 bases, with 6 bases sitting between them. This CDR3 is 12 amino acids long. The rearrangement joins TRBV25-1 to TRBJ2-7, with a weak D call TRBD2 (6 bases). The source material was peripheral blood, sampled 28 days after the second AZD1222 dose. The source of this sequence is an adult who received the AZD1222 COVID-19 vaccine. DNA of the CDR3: TGTGCCAGCAGTGAGGGGGGCTACGAGCAGTACTTC. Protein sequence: CASSEGGYEQYF.